This T cell receptor (beta chain) was profiled in a study of T-cell memory formation after mild COVID-19. On the study more broadly: TCR clusters were mostly donor specific.

V was clipped by 3 bases and J by 0 bases; unmatched bases: 3. This CDR3 has 16 amino acids. The germline V gene encodes CDR1 KGHDR and CDR2 SFDVKD. This clonotype was seen a handful of times. Each CDR3 protein gets one entry after TCRdb re-called the 5' RACE reads with MiXCR. The table shows 350,000 to 500,000 distinct CDR3 sequences, with 15% to 20% occurring only once. The chain links TRBV24-1 to TRBJ2-2; 7 nucleotides match TRBD1. The sample was PBMCs or a T cell subset sorted from them (not recorded which). This clonotype originated in an adult woman who had mild COVID-19 (a few samples of this study predate the infection). Cell type and time point are not known. In DNA form, the CDR3 reads TGTGCCACCAGTGATCCGGGGACAGCGAACACCGGGGAGCTGTTTTTT. This encodes CATSDPGTANTGELFF.